This passage covers 32 T cell receptor beta chains from one sample sequenced in a study of T cell clones after liver transplantation. TCRdb's copy holds only in-frame clones and misses some; the assay was immunoSEQ multiplex PCR. The data hold over 45,000 clones, with approximately 71% observed a single time. Sequenced here: CD4+ T cells from blood, sampled approximately 52 months after liver transplant. These receptors were taken from a human patient who received a liver transplant. Some T cells may be provided by the graft donor.

This clone occurred once. The chain carries TRBV6-1 and TRBJ1-1; 7 bases agree with TRBD1. This CDR3 is 14 amino acids long. The trim removed 2 bases at V and 3 bases at J, leaving 3 bases unmatched. The V gene's germline CDR1 is MNHNS and CDR2 SASEGT. In DNA form, the CDR3 reads TGTGCCAGCAGTGAATCTGACAGGGACACTGAAGCTTTCTTT. Protein: CASSESDRDTEAFF.

The V gene is TRBV19, the J gene TRBJ2-7; D is undetermined. The CDR3 is 14 residues long. The V gene's germline CDR1 is LNHDA and CDR2 SQIVND (reference sequence). V lost 3 bases, J lost 5 bases, and 14 bases lay in between. As DNA, the CDR3 is TGTGCCAGTAGTATGAGTCCGGGTAGTAACGAGCAGTACTTC. It translates to CASSMSPGSNEQYF.

The chain links TRBV5-1 to TRBJ2-5; either TRBD1 or TRBD2 may fit D (5 bases each). With 0 bases removed from V and 4 bases from J, the gap between germline ends came to 10 bases. Germline CDR1 and CDR2: SGHRS and YFSETQ. The CDR3 covers 14 residues. The CDR3 bases are TGCGCCAGCAGCTTGGGGGACGCCCGAGAGACCCAGTACTTC. Amino acid sequence: CASSLGDARETQYF.

Notes on this clone: Other DNA sequences in the same sample also yield this CDR3. The chain combines TRBV7-2 with TRBJ2-3; 8 nucleotides agree with TRBD1. The CDR3 consists of 14 residues. The V segment lost 1 base and the J segment 6 bases; nucleotides outside the gene matches: 3. Germline lookup yields CDR1 SGHTA and CDR2 FQGNSA. This CDR3 reads CASSLGQGQDTQYF. CDR3 bases: TGTGCCAGCAGCTTAGGACAGGGGCAGGATACGCAGTATTTT. The entire variable domain, with the rest obtained from reference TRBV7-2 and TRBJ2-3, is as follows: GAGVSQSPSNKVTEKGKDVELRCDPISGHTALYWYRQSLGQGLEFLIYFQGNSAPDKSGLPSDRFSAERTGGSVSTLTIQRTQQEDSAVYLCASSLGQGQDTQYFGPGTRLTVL.

This clone was recorded only once. The rearrangement uses TRBV2 and TRBJ2-7; D remains unclear. The CDR3 runs to 14 residues. Germline loops: CDR1 SNHLY, CDR2 FYNNEI. Trimming removed 3 bases from V and 2 bases from J, with 11 bases in between. CDR3 sequence reads: CASSESQQAYEQYF. The CDR3 DNA reads as TGTGCCAGCAGTGAGTCACAGCAAGCCTACGAGCAGTACTTC.

This clone was recorded a few times. This chain uses TRBV2 with TRBJ1-1; 10 bases are a match to TRBD1. The CDR3 totals 15 residues. Germline loops: CDR1 SNHLY, CDR2 FYNNEI. V lost 4 bases and J lost 0; bases outside the gene matches: 2. CDR3 region: CASSGTGGMNTEAFF. CDR3 DNA: TGTGCCAGCAGTGGGACAGGGGGTATGAACACTGAAGCTTTCTTT.

This clone has just one count. The V gene is TRBV6-6, the J gene TRBJ1-2; D ambiguous. The CDR3 spans 14 residues. In germline, CDR1 is MNHNY, CDR2 SVGAGI (reference sequence). The V and J ends lost 0 bases and 5 bases respectively, with 10 bases between them. CDR3: CASSYSAGRYGYTF. The CDR3 coding sequence is TGTGCCAGCAGTTACTCGGCAGGACGATATGGCTACACCTTC.

CDR3 in DNA: TGTGCCAGCAGCTTAACAACCAACTATGGCTACACCTTC. As protein: CASSLTTNYGYTF. The chain recombines TRBV5-6 with TRBJ1-2; no firm D call. V lost 2 bases to trimming and J lost 2 bases, with 7 bases between them. The CDR3 has 13 amino acids. CDR1 is SGHDT and CDR2 is YYEEEE in the germline V gene.

This clone was recorded a few times. The rearrangement links TRBV28 to TRBJ1-1; D is undetermined. Germline CDR1 and CDR2: MDHEN and SYDVKM. Trimming removed 7 bases at V and 1 base at J, with 13 bases between. The CDR3 sequence is 14 residues long. CDR3 bases: TGTGCCAGCACCTTAGCTATGGGGAACACTGAAGCTTTCTTT. Translating it yields CASTLAMGNTEAFF.

By share, this clone counts as medium-sized. This chain links TRBV7-9 with TRBJ2-7; 11 bases are shared with TRBD1. J gave up 6 bases and V 5 bases, and 9 bases lay outside the gene matches. CDR1 and CDR2 from the germline V gene are SEHNR and FQNEAQ (reference sequence). CDR3 length: 15 residues. The CDR3 sequence is CASSRGTGGVSEQYF. DNA for the CDR3: TGTGCCAGCAGCCGAGGGACAGGGGGAGTTTCCGAGCAGTACTTC.

The chain carries TRBV7-2 and TRBJ1-5; D is perhaps TRBD1 (5 bases). The CDR3 has 14 amino acids. Germline V gives CDR1 SGHTA, CDR2 FQGNSA. V dropped 3 bases and J dropped 3 bases, with 9 bases sitting between them. The CDR3 here is CASSFRQYNQPQHF. The DNA for the CDR3 is TGTGCCAGCAGCTTCCGACAGTACAATCAGCCCCAGCATTTT.

This clone appeared a few times. The V and J genes are TRBV5-6 and TRBJ1-2; possibly TRBD1 for D (6 bases). This CDR3 is built from 16 residues. The V end was cut by 3 bases, the J end by 4 bases, with 19 bases between. Germline loops: CDR1 SGHDT, CDR2 YYEEEE. The DNA for the CDR3 is TGTGCCAGCAGCTCGGGGCGGTTCGGGGGCGGCTATGGCTACACCTTC. Translating gives CASSSGRFGGGYGYTF.

This chain connects TRBV2 to TRBJ2-5, with D perhaps TRBD2 (6 bases). The CDR3 length is 15 residues. V shed 1 base and J shed 0 bases, with 9 bases lying between them. Germline CDR1 SNHLY, CDR2 FYNNEI. CDR3 residues: CASSEGRDYQETQYF. For the CDR3, the DNA is TGTGCCAGCAGTGAAGGGCGGGACTACCAAGAGACCCAGTACTTC.

The chain has TRBV9 and TRBJ2-5; no reliable D call. The V gene's germline CDR1 is SGDLS and CDR2 YYNGEE. V lost 0 bases and J lost 4, with 10 bases in between. The CDR3 contains 14 residues. Written as DNA, the CDR3 is TGTGCCAGCAGCGTAGGGTTTAGAGGAGAGACCCAGTACTTC. Its translation: CASSVGFRGETQYF.

The chain couples TRBV6-5 to TRBJ1-5; 7 positions agree with TRBD1. This CDR3 is built from 14 residues. CDR1 is MNHEY, CDR2 SVGAGI, per germline. Trimming cost V 5 bases and J 7 bases; bases outside gene matches: 8. The CDR3 spells CASSRGGGDQPQHF. The CDR3 coding sequence is TGTGCCAGCAGTAGAGGAGGGGGCGACCAGCCCCAGCATTTT.

CDR3 DNA: TGTGCCAGCAGCTTTCACAATGAGCAGTTCTTC. Translated, it gives CASSFHNEQFF. The rearrangement joins TRBV7-2 to TRBJ2-1; no clear D gene. Germline V lookup: CDR1 SGHTA, CDR2 FQGNSA. Trimming shortened V by 3 bases and J by 5 bases, and 2 bases separated the two germline ends. This CDR3 has 11 amino acids.

The chain combines TRBV9 with TRBJ2-5; tentative D call: TRBD1 (6 bases). CDR3 length equals 14 residues. The germline CDR1 and CDR2 sequences are SGDLS and YYNGEE. The germline V and J ends were trimmed by 4 bases and 5 bases, with 15 bases remaining between them. CDR3 sequence reads: CASSIGPQGETQYF. The CDR3 coding sequence is TGTGCCAGCAGCATTGGACCGCAGGGGGAGACCCAGTACTTC. Filled out from reference TRBV9 and TRBJ2-5, the complete variable domain reads DSGVTQTPKHLITATGQRVTLRCSPRSGDLSVYWYQQSLDQGLQFLIQYYNGEERAKGNILERFSAQQFPDLHSELNLSSLELGDSALYFCASSIGPQGETQYFGPGTRLLVL.

The chain links TRBV9 to TRBJ2-2; D uncertain. The CDR3 is made up of 12 amino acids. The germline gives CDR1 SGDLS, CDR2 YYNGEE. V gave up 4 bases and J gave up 7 bases, with 8 bases separating them. In nucleotides, the CDR3 is TGTGCCAGCAGCCCGCCCGTCGGGGAGCTGTTTTTT. It yields the protein CASSPPVGELFF.

In DNA, the CDR3 is TGTGCCAGCAGCTTGGCCCTGACAGGGACTAACTATGGCTACACCTTC. Encoded protein: CASSLALTGTNYGYTF. The rearrangement uses TRBV7-2 and TRBJ1-2; 7 bases align to TRBD1. V was clipped by 3 bases and J by 0 bases; unmatched bases: 7. CDR1 is SGHTA and CDR2 is FQGNSA in the germline V gene. CDR3 length equals 16 residues.

This sequence joins TRBV2 and TRBJ1-2; no reliable D call. The ends were cut back, 6 bases at V and 3 bases at J, with 14 bases in the middle. This CDR3 region has 14 residues. From germline, CDR1 is SNHLY and CDR2 FYNNEI. CDR3 in amino acids: CASRDQDFDYGYTF. The DNA for the CDR3 is TGTGCCAGCAGGGACCAGGACTTTGACTATGGCTACACCTTC.

This chain joins TRBV10-2 and TRBJ2-2; 9 bases are a match to TRBD2. Trimming removed 4 bases from V and 5 bases from J; junction bases left unmatched: 14. The germline V gene has CDR1 WSHSY and CDR2 SAAADI. This CDR3 spans 18 amino acids. Here the CDR3 DNA reads TGCGCCAGCAGTGGTGGGAGCGGGGGGACCTCGCGAACCGGGGAGCTGTTTTTT. It codes for CASSGGSGGTSRTGELFF.

This clone has only one observation. The chain recombines TRBV10-2 with TRBJ1-6; 11 bases are a match to TRBD1. After removal of 10 bases from V and 9 bases from J, the junction contained 11 bases not matched to a gene. In germline, CDR1 is WSHSY, CDR2 SAAADI. The CDR3 runs to 15 residues. CDR3: CATSDRGRVGSPLHF. CDR3 nucleotides: TGCGCCACCTCGGACAGGGGGCGGGTAGGTTCACCCCTCCACTTT.

This clone was counted between two and nine times. The chain employs TRBV2 and TRBJ2-5; possibly TRBD2 for D (7 bases). The V and J ends lost 4 bases and 4 bases respectively, with 13 bases between them. Germline V CDR1 and CDR2: SNHLY, FYNNEI. The CDR3 covers 14 residues. CDR3 in DNA: TGTGCCAGCAGTGTCGGGGGGCGGGGAGAGACCCAGTACTTC. Encoded protein: CASSVGGRGETQYF.

Note on this clone: The junction departs from germline at one end; a sequencing error may be responsible. The chain has TRBV5-3 and TRBJ2-7; TRBD1 matches at 9 bases. TRBV5-3 is an ORF for which the function is uncertain. The CDR3 contains 15 residues. The CDR3 sequence: CASSWGTGYSYEQYF. In DNA, the CDR3 is TGTGCCAGCAGCTGGGGGACAGGGTACTCCTACGAGCAGTACTTC.

The chain joins TRBV6-5 to TRBJ1-2; 7 nucleotides agree with TRBD1. V lost 7 bases and J lost 5; bases outside the gene matches: 7. This CDR3 comprises 13 residues. Germline V gene data show CDR1 as MNHEY and CDR2 as SVGAGI. DNA of the CDR3: TGTGCCAGCAAAACGATCAGGGGGTATGGCTACACCTTC. As protein: CASKTIRGYGYTF.

The chain combines TRBV28 with TRBJ1-6, with a tentative D call TRBD1 (6 bases). The CDR3 loop spans 16 amino acids. Germline assignment: CDR1 MDHEN and CDR2 SYDVKM. V lost 7 bases and J 8 bases, leaving 21 bases between the germline ends. The CDR3 DNA is TGTGCCAGCAAAGGTCTCTTGAGGGGGGTAGATTCACCCCTCCACTTT. As protein: CASKGLLRGVDSPLHF.

V usage is TRBV19 and J usage is TRBJ2-1; 8 bases line up with TRBD1. The ends lost 9 bases at V and 6 bases at J; junction bases unmatched: 7. The CDR3 has 13 residues. CDR1 is LNHDA, CDR2 SQIVND, per germline (reference sequence). CDR3 protein: CASSQGAVNEQFF. The CDR3 DNA sequence: TGTGCCAGCTCGCAGGGGGCGGTCAATGAGCAGTTCTTC.

This clone has a handful of counts. V gene TRBV5-1 combines with J gene TRBJ2-5, with D perhaps TRBD1 (5 bases). CDR1 and CDR2 (germline): SGHRS, YFSETQ. CDR3 size: 15 residues. V lost 6 bases to trimming and J lost 4 bases, with 19 bases between them. The CDR3 DNA is TGCGCCAGCAACCCCACTGGCGAGCAGGGAGAGACCCAGTACTTC. Its translation: CASNPTGEQGETQYF.

The J gene is TRBJ2-5, the V gene TRBV18; TRBD1 or TRBD2 may be the D gene (5 bases each). V lost 3 bases and J 5 bases, leaving 13 bases between the germline ends. CDR1 is KGHSH, CDR2 LQKENI, per germline. CDR3 size: 14 residues. CDR3 in amino acids: CASSPPTRGETQYF. The CDR3 DNA reads as TGTGCCAGCTCACCGCCCACTAGGGGTGAGACCCAGTACTTC.

To note about this clone: Different DNA sequences within this sample yield the same CDR3. The J gene is TRBJ2-1, the V gene TRBV6-5; either TRBD1 or TRBD2 may fit D (5 bases each). This CDR3 region has 16 residues. CDR1 and CDR2 (germline): MNHEY, SVGAGI. The ends were cut back, 0 bases at V and 2 bases at J, with 11 bases in the middle. The CDR3: CASSYSNRGPYNEQFF. For the CDR3, the DNA is TGTGCCAGCAGTTACTCGAATAGGGGACCCTACAATGAGCAGTTCTTC.

In this sample, this clone turned up once. This chain uses TRBV2 with TRBJ2-7; TRBD1 might be the D (6 bases). The CDR3 is 14 amino acids. Trimming pared 8 bases from V and 2 bases from J, leaving 16 bases between. Germline-derived CDR1 and CDR2 are SNHLY and FYNNEI. CDR3 nucleotide sequence: TGTGCCAGCCTTTTGGCAGGGGAAACCTACGAGCAGTACTTC. Protein sequence: CASLLAGETYEQYF.

The V gene is TRBV28, the J gene TRBJ1-2, with D uncertain. The CDR3 has 11 residues. V lost 3 bases to trimming and J lost 7 bases, with 6 bases between them. The germline gives CDR1 MDHEN, CDR2 SYDVKM. This chain's CDR3 is CASSFPGGYTF. The CDR3 DNA reads as TGTGCCAGCAGTTTTCCGGGTGGCTACACCTTC.